The rows below give T cell receptor beta chains drawn from one sample of a study of CD8+CD57+ T cells in acquired aplastic anemia. TCRdb reprocessed the reads with MiXCR, giving one entry per CDR3 protein. In the table there are 350,000 to 450,000 distinct CDR3 sequences, roughly 64% of which are singletons. Specimen: sorted CD4+, CD8+, or CD8+CD57+ T cells (not recorded which) from PBMCs. These TCRs come from a human donor in good health, serving as a control. The CDR3 runs from the conserved cysteine through the conserved F or W. D genes are given only for firm matches. Where a row states a size, it is once, few, many or the class of an expanded clone; other rows omit it.

clone size: -
D gene: TRBD1
J gene: TRBJ2-3
V gene: TRBV19
CDR3 protein: CASSLDRDQTQYF
CDR3 DNA: TGTGCCAGTAGCTTGGACAGGGATCAGACGCAGTATTTT

clone size: -
D gene: -
J gene: TRBJ2-1
V gene: TRBV20-1
CDR3 protein: CSASPNAADEFF
CDR3 DNA: TGCAGTGCTAGCCCTAACGCGGCGGACGAGTTCTTC

clone size: -
D gene: TRBD1
J gene: TRBJ1-1
V gene: TRBV7-2
CDR3 protein: CASSPRTGRGTEAFF
CDR3 DNA: TGTGCCAGCAGCCCCCGGACAGGGAGAGGGACTGAAGCTTTCTTT

clone size: many
D gene: TRBD2
J gene: TRBJ2-2
V gene: TRBV15
CDR3 protein: CATSRDLQRGGTGELFF
CDR3 DNA: TGTGCCACCAGCAGAGATTTACAGCGGGGGGGAACCGGGGAGCTGTTTTTT

clone size: -
D gene: -
J gene: TRBJ1-2
V gene: TRBV30
CDR3 protein: CAWSEGRQGYGYTF
CDR3 DNA: TGTGCCTGGAGTGAGGGGAGGCAAGGATATGGCTACACCTTC

clone size: -
D gene: TRBD1
J gene: TRBJ1-2
V gene: TRBV7-8
CDR3 protein: CASRPGGAGDKDAHTF
CDR3 DNA: TGCGCCAGCAGACCAGGGGGCGCGGGCGACAAGGATGCGCACACCTTC

clone size: -
D gene: -
J gene: TRBJ2-5
V gene: TRBV7-3
CDR3 protein: CASSVALCGTYGSQYF
CDR3 DNA: TGTGCCAGCAGCGTGGCCCTCTGCGGGACCTACGGGTCCCAGTACTTC

clone size: many
D gene: -
J gene: TRBJ2-5
V gene: TRBV12-3/TRBV12-4
CDR3 protein: CATSSDGKYQETQYF
CDR3 DNA: TGTGCCACCTCGTCTGATGGCAAGTACCAAGAGACCCAGTACTTC

clone size: -
D gene: -
J gene: TRBJ1-6
V gene: TRBV11-2
CDR3 protein: CASSLGLRVARHF
CDR3 DNA: TGTGCCAGCAGCTTAGGTCTCAGGGTGGCTCGCCACTTT

clone size: -
D gene: -
J gene: TRBJ1-1
V gene: TRBV10-3
CDR3 protein: CAISERGGSEAFF
CDR3 DNA: TGTGCCATCAGTGAGCGTGGGGGCTCTGAAGCTTTCTTT

clone size: once
D gene: -
J gene: TRBJ1-4
V gene: TRBV19
CDR3 protein: CASSQDRGTGGYTFGF
CDR3 DNA: -

clone size: -
D gene: TRBD2
J gene: TRBJ2-5
V gene: TRBV2
CDR3 protein: CASSTSLLAGEETQYF
CDR3 DNA: TGTGCCAGCAGTACCTCGCTTCTAGCGGGAGAGGAGACCCAGTACTTC

clone size: -
D gene: TRBD1
J gene: TRBJ2-3
V gene: TRBV25-1
CDR3 protein: CASSDWTGLTDTQYF
CDR3 DNA: TGTGCCAGCAGTGATTGGACAGGGTTGACAGATACGCAGTATTTT

clone size: -
D gene: -
J gene: TRBJ1-3
V gene: TRBV7-2
CDR3 protein: CASRGYSYVSGNTIYF
CDR3 DNA: TGTGCCAGCAGGGGGTACTCCTATGTCTCTGGAAACACCATATATTTT

clone size: -
D gene: -
J gene: TRBJ2-1
V gene: TRBV15
CDR3 protein: CATSKCRGNTEAFF
CDR3 DNA: TGTGCCACCAGCAAATGCAGGGGAAACACTGAAGCTTTCTTC

clone size: -
D gene: -
J gene: TRBJ2-7
V gene: TRBV20-1
CDR3 protein: CSAHNYEQYF
CDR3 DNA: TGCAGTGCTCATAACTACGAGCAGTACTTC

clone size: -
D gene: TRBD1
J gene: TRBJ1-1
V gene: TRBV12-3/TRBV12-4
CDR3 protein: CASNLDRGRSAFF
CDR3 DNA: TGTGCCAGCAATTTGGACAGGGGGCGTTCAGCTTTCTTT

clone size: few
D gene: -
J gene: TRBJ1-6
V gene: TRBV12-3/TRBV12-4
CDR3 protein: CASSKIGGRLRGTLGNTPLHF
CDR3 DNA: TGTGCCAGCAGCAAAATAGGGGGGAGGCTTCGGGGAACCCTCGGTAATACACCCCTCCACTTT

clone size: -
D gene: -
J gene: TRBJ2-3
V gene: TRBV7-6
CDR3 protein: CASSPTGELYFGKQYF
CDR3 DNA: TGTGCCAGCAGCCCGACCGGGGAGCTGTATTTTGGAAAACAGTATTTT

clone size: -
D gene: TRBD1
J gene: TRBJ2-5
V gene: TRBV14
CDR3 protein: CASSPRQGWETQYF
CDR3 DNA: TGTGCCAGCAGCCCCCGACAGGGATGGGAGACCCAGTACTTC

clone size: many
D gene: TRBD1
J gene: TRBJ1-6
V gene: TRBV6-2/TRBV6-3
CDR3 protein: CASTRAQGENSPLHF
CDR3 DNA: TGTGCCAGCACCCGAGCTCAGGGGGAGAATTCACCCCTCCACTTT

clone size: -
D gene: -
J gene: TRBJ1-3
V gene: TRBV9
CDR3 protein: CACSSQTDGNTIYF
CDR3 DNA: TGTGCCTGCAGCAGCCAGACGGATGGAAACACCATATATTTT

clone size: -
D gene: TRBD2
J gene: TRBJ2-1
V gene: TRBV7-2
CDR3 protein: CASSLGLAGEQFF
CDR3 DNA: TGTGCCAGCAGCTTGGGACTAGCGGGGGAGCAGTTCTTC

clone size: many
D gene: -
J gene: TRBJ2-7
V gene: TRBV5-8
CDR3 protein: CASSLGPTLGEQYF
CDR3 DNA: TGTGCCAGCAGCTTGGGACCCACTCTCGGCGAGCAGTACTTC

clone size: -
D gene: -
J gene: TRBJ1-4
V gene: TRBV20-1
CDR3 protein: CSARSGTSEKLFF
CDR3 DNA: TGCAGTGCTAGATCAGGGACCTCTGAAAAACTGTTTTTT

clone size: -
D gene: TRBD1
J gene: TRBJ2-7
V gene: TRBV11-2
CDR3 protein: CASSSISHRDRVHEQYF
CDR3 DNA: TGTGCCAGCAGCTCCATTTCGCACCGGGACAGGGTTCACGAGCAGTACTTC

clone size: -
D gene: -
J gene: TRBJ1-5
V gene: TRBV19
CDR3 protein: CASSIAPGFNIWPQHF
CDR3 DNA: TGTGCCAGTAGTATAGCTCCGGGTTTCAACATCTGGCCCCAGCATTTT

clone size: -
D gene: -
J gene: TRBJ2-5
V gene: TRBV9
CDR3 protein: CASSRGWGTSGAQYF
CDR3 DNA: TGTGCCAGCAGCAGAGGGTGGGGGACCAGTGGTGCCCAGTACTTC

clone size: many
D gene: TRBD1
J gene: TRBJ1-6
V gene: TRBV5-1
CDR3 protein: CASSLGGQGRSPLHF
CDR3 DNA: TGCGCCAGCAGCTTAGGGGGACAGGGGAGGTCACCCCTCCACTTT

clone size: -
D gene: -
J gene: TRBJ2-2
V gene: TRBV5-1
CDR3 protein: CASSQVRVAIGELLF
CDR3 DNA: TGCGCCAGCAGCCAAGTCCGGGTAGCAATCGGGGAGCTGCTTTTT

clone size: once
D gene: TRBD1
J gene: TRBJ1-6
V gene: TRBV24-1
CDR3 protein: CATSDRDRGHSPLHF
CDR3 DNA: TGTGCCACCAGTGATCGGGACAGGGGTCATTCACCCCTCCACTTT

clone size: once
D gene: -
J gene: TRBJ1-5
V gene: TRBV9
CDR3 protein: CASSFAMSNQHQHF
CDR3 DNA: TGTGCCAGCAGTTTTGCTATGAGCAATCAGCACCAGCATTTT

clone size: -
D gene: -
J gene: TRBJ1-2
V gene: TRBV20-1
CDR3 protein: CSANWVRDTDGYTF
CDR3 DNA: TGCAGTGCTAACTGGGTGAGGGACACTGATGGCTACACCTTC

clone size: -
D gene: -
J gene: TRBJ1-6
V gene: TRBV12-3/TRBV12-4
CDR3 protein: CASTSPRSPLHF
CDR3 DNA: TGTGCCAGCACGTCTCCAAGGTCACCCCTCCACTTT

clone size: -
D gene: TRBD1
J gene: TRBJ1-1
V gene: TRBV18
CDR3 protein: CASSSTTGDTEAFF
CDR3 DNA: TGTGCCAGCTCATCAACGACAGGGGACACTGAAGCTTTCTTT

clone size: -
D gene: -
J gene: TRBJ1-2
V gene: TRBV7-3
CDR3 protein: CASSLTRQGHYGYTF
CDR3 DNA: TGTGCCAGCAGCTTAACGCGGCAGGGTCACTATGGCTACACCTTC